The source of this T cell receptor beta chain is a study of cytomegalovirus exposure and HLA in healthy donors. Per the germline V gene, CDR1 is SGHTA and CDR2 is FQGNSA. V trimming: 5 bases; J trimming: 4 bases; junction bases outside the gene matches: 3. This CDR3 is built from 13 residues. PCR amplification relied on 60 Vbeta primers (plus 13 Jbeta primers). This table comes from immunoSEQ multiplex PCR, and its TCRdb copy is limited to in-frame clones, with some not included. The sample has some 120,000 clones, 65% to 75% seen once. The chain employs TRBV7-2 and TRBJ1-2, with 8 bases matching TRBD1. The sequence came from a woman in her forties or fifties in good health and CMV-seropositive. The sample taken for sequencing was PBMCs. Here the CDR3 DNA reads TGTGCCAGCAGCCGGGACAGGCTCTATGGCTACACCTTC. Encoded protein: CASSRDRLYGYTF.